One TCR beta chain is described in this entry. The antigen remains unidentified. PCR was performed a second time for roughly 7 to 12 cycles using a sample-barcoded 5' primer and a J-beta primer mix. TCRdb analysed the 5' RACE reads with MiXCR anew, one entry per CDR3 protein. The table has about a million distinct CDR3 sequences, around 48% seen once. This sample was taken from a study of blood T cells in healthy people across ages. Study findings and constraints: Strong correlation linked observed beta diversity and percent naive T cells. TCR beta diversity per million T cells fell roughly linearly with age.

Healthy Caucasian individuals from Russia aged about 6 to 90 were enrolled as donors. Ten milliliters of peripheral blood were drawn from each donor into EDTA-treated tubes. Per germline, CDR1 ENHRY and CDR2 SYGVKD. The J segment lost 5 bases and the V segment lost 4 bases, leaving 7 bases of the junction unmatched. The CDR3 runs to 15 residues. This sequence was found in a man aged 30 to 45 in good health. The V and J genes are TRBV10-3 and TRBJ2-7; 11 positions agree with TRBD1. Sequenced: blood. CDR3 sequence (DNA): TGTGCCATCAGTGTCGGGACAGGGGGTTCCAACGAGCAGTACTTC. Residues: CAISVGTGGSNEQYF.